This is a list of T cell receptor beta chains from one sample in a study of technical replicates of blood from a handful of donors. The method was immunoSEQ multiplex PCR; TCRdb's version includes in-frame clones alone and lacks a portion of them. The data contain roughly 76,000 clones, roughly 93% of them singletons. The sequenced material came from T cells isolated from PBMCs. These TCRs come from a human donor in good health. The CDR3 runs from the conserved cysteine through the conserved F or W. A D gene is named only where the DNA matches it firmly. Some rows have no size entry. The others give once, few or many, or a class for an expanded clone.

-	TRBV25-1	-	TRBJ1-1	CASSEGAPPEAFF	TGTGCCAGCAGTGAGGGGGCGCCACCTGAAGCTTTCTTT
-	TRBV14	TRBD1	TRBJ1-3	CASSPRQGRNTIYF	TGTGCCAGCAGCCCTCGACAGGGCAGAAACACCATATATTTT
once	TRBV4-1	-	TRBJ1-1	CASSHEGGGNTEAFF	TGCGCCAGCAGCCATGAAGGGGGGGGGAACACTGAAGCTTTCTTT
-	TRBV13	-	TRBJ2-1	CASSWKGPAYNEQFF	TGTGCCAGCAGCTGGAAGGGGCCGGCCTACAATGAGCAGTTCTTC
-	TRBV19	TRBD2	TRBJ2-1	CASSPGLAGFPYNEQFF	TGTGCCAGTAGTCCGGGACTAGCGGGATTCCCCTACAATGAGCAGTTCTTC
-	TRBV10-3	-	TRBJ1-2	CAISWESRGYTF	TGTGCCATCAGTTGGGAGTCGCGCGGCTACACCTTC
-	TRBV7-2	TRBD2	TRBJ2-7	CASSSYGGSSYEQYF	TGTGCCAGCAGCTCCTATGGCGGGAGCTCCTACGAGCAGTACTTC
-	TRBV30	TRBD2	TRBJ2-7	CAWSPWEGLEQYF	TGTGCCTGGAGTCCGTGGGAGGGGCTCGAGCAGTACTTC
-	TRBV19	-	TRBJ1-1	CASSIGGVNTEAFF	TGTGCCAGTAGTATAGGCGGGGTGAACACTGAAGCTTTCTTT
-	TRBV10-3	TRBD1	TRBJ2-3	CAISEFSGQGNTDTQYF	TGTGCCATCAGTGAGTTCTCCGGACAGGGCAATACAGATACGCAGTATTTT
-	TRBV2	TRBD2	TRBJ2-1	CASRGTSGSDEQFF	TGTGCCAGCAGGGGGACTAGCGGGTCGGATGAGCAGTTCTTC
-	TRBV10-1	-	TRBJ2-1	CASSESAASSYNEQFF	TGCGCCAGCAGTGAGTCCGCAGCTAGCTCCTACAATGAGCAGTTCTTC
few	TRBV11-3	-	TRBJ1-1	CASSHLAENTEAFF	TGTGCCAGCAGCCACCTGGCGGAGAACACTGAAGCTTTCTTT
-	TRBV29-1	-	TRBJ1-1	CSVEGGGRTEAFF	TGCAGCGTTGAAGGGGGGGGGCGCACTGAAGCTTTCTTT
-	TRBV6-5	-	TRBJ2-7	CATEEGYEQYF	TGTGCCACTGAGGAGGGGTACGAGCAGTACTTC
-	TRBV7-2	TRBD1	TRBJ1-1	CASSLGTGKTEAFF	TGTGCCAGCAGCTTAGGGACAGGGAAGACTGAAGCTTTCTTT
-	TRBV4-2	-	TRBJ1-3	CASSQGSMNTIYF	TGTGCCAGCAGCCAGGGCTCGATGAACACCATATATTTT
-	TRBV30	-	TRBJ1-2	CAWKTGSLSNYGYTF	TGTGCCTGGAAGACAGGTTCCTTGTCTAACTATGGCTACACCTTC
-	TRBV6-6	-	TRBJ1-4	CASSPSGDINEKLFF	TGTGCCAGCAGTCCCTCAGGGGATATTAATGAAAAACTGTTTTTT
-	TRBV28	-	TRBJ1-2	CASLLALGYGYTF	TGTGCCAGCCTACTCGCGCTAGGCTATGGCTACACCTTC
-	TRBV5-1	-	TRBJ2-7	CASSLQGPDYEQYF	TGCGCCAGCAGCTTGCAGGGCCCCGACTACGAGCAGTACTTC
once	TRBV5-1	-	TRBJ2-3	CASSLTSAYTDTQYF	TGCGCCAGCAGCTTGACGTCAGCGTACACAGATACGCAGTATTTT
-	TRBV4-2	-	TRBJ1-2	CASSQDSVRRGYTF	TGTGCCAGCAGCCAAGACTCGGTTCGACGGGGATACACCTTC
-	TRBV7-7	-	TRBJ1-4	CASSLSQTPNEKLFF	TGTGCTAGCAGCTTATCGCAGACTCCTAATGAAAAACTGTTTTTT
-	TRBV4-3	-	TRBJ2-3	CASSFERQITDTQYF	TGCGCCAGCAGCTTCGAAAGACAGATCACAGATACGCAGTATTTT
-	TRBV9	-	TRBJ2-7	CASSVLADLGAEQYF	TGTGCCAGCAGCGTATTAGCAGACCTAGGTGCCGAGCAGTACTTC
-	TRBV7-3	-	TRBJ1-1	CASSLTQDGKAFF	TGTGCCAGCAGTCTTACACAGGACGGTAAGGCTTTCTTT
-	TRBV6-5	-	TRBJ1-1	CASSYSEGNTEAFF	TGTGCCAGCAGTTACTCGGAGGGGAACACTGAAGCTTTCTTT
few	TRBV27	-	TRBJ2-1	CASSFRQHEQFF	TGTGCCAGCAGTTTTAGACAGCATGAGCAGTTCTTC
-	TRBV13	TRBD1	TRBJ2-7	CASSEYGQALYEQYF	TGTGCCAGCAGCGAATACGGACAGGCCCTCTACGAGCAGTACTTC
-	TRBV28	-	TRBJ1-2	CASSLSIRLGGYGYGYTF	TGTGCCAGCAGTTTATCGATCCGTTTGGGGGGGTATGGCTATGGCTACACCTTC
-	TRBV10-1	-	TRBJ2-3	CASSESPGTDTQYF	TGCGCCAGCAGTGAGTCGCCGGGCACAGATACGCAGTATTTT